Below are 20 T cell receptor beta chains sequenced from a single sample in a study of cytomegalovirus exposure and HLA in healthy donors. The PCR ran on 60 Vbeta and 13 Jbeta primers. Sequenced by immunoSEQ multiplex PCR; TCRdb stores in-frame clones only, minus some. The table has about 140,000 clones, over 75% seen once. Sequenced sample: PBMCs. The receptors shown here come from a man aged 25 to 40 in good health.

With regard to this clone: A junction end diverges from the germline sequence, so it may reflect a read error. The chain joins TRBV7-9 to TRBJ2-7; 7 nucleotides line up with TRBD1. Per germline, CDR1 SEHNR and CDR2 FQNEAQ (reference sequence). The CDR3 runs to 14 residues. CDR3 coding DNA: TGTTCCAGCAGCTCAGAGGGGACAGCCTACGAGCAGTACTTC. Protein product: CSSSSEGTAYEQYF. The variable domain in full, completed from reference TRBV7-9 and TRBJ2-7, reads DTGVSQNPRHKITKRGQNVTFRCDPISEHNRLYWYRQTLGQGPEFLTYFQNEAQLEKSRLLSDRFSAERPKGSFSTLEIQRTEQGDSAMYLCSSSSEGTAYEQYFGPGTRLTVT.

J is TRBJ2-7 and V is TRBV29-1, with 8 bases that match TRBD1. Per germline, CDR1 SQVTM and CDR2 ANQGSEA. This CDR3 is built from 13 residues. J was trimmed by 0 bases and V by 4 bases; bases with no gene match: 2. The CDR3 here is CSVGQGTSYEQYF. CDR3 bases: TGCAGCGTTGGACAGGGGACCTCCTACGAGCAGTACTTC.

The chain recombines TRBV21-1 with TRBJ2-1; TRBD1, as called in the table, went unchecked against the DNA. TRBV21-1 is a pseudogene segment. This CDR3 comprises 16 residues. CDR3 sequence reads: CASSKIQGLSYNEQFF. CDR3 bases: TGTGCCAGCAGCAAAATCCAGGGATTATCCTACAATGAGCAGTTCTTC.

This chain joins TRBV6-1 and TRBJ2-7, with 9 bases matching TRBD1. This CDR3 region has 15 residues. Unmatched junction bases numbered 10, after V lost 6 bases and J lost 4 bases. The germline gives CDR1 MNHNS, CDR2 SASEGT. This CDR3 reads CASSQGGQGLYEQYF. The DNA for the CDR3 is TGTGCCAGCAGCCAAGGGGGACAGGGACTTTACGAGCAGTACTTC.

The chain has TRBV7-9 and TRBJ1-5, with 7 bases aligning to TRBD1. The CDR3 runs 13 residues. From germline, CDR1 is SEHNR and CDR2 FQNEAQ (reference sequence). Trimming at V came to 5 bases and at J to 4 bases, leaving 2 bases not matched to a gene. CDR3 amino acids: CASSRQGNQPQHF. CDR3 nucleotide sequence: TGTGCCAGCAGCCGACAGGGAAATCAGCCCCAGCATTTT.

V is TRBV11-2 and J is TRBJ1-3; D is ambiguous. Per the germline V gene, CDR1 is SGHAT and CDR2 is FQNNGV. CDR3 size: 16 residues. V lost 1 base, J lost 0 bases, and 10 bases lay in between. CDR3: CASSLGTRSSGNTIYF. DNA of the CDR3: TGTGCCAGCAGCTTAGGCACGAGAAGCTCTGGAAACACCATATATTTT.

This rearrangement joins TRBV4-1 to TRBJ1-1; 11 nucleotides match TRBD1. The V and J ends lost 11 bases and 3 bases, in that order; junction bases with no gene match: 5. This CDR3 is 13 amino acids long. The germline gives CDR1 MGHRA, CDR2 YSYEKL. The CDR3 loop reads CAAGGQGDTEAFF. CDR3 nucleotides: TGCGCCGCCGGGGGACAGGGGGACACTGAAGCTTTCTTT.

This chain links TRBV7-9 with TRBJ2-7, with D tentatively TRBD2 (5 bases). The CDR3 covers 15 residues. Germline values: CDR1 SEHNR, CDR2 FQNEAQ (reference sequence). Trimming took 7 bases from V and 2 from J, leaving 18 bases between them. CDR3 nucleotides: TGTGCCAGCACCCTGACCGGGATAGCCCCCTACGAGCAGTACTTC. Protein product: CASTLTGIAPYEQYF.

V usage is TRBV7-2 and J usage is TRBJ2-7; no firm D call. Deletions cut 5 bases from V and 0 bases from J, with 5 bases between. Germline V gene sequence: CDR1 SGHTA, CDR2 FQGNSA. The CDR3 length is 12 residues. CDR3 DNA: TGTGCCAGCAGCGCCGGCTCCTACGAGCAGTACTTC. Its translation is CASSAGSYEQYF.

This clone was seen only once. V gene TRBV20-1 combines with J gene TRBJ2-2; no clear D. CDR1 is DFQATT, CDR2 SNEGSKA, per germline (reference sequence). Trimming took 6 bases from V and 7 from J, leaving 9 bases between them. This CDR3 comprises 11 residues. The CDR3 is CSALEIGELFF. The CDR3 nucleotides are TGCAGTGCCCTAGAAATCGGGGAGCTGTTTTTT.

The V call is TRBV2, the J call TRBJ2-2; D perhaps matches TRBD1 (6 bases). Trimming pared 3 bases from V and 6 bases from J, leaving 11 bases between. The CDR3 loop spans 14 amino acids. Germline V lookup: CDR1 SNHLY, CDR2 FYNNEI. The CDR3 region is CASSDPRGAGELFF. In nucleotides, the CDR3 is TGTGCCAGCAGTGATCCCAGGGGCGCCGGGGAGCTGTTTTTT.

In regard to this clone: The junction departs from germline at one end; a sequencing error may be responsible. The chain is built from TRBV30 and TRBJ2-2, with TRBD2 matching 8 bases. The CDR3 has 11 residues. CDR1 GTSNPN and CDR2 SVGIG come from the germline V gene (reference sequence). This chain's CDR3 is CGRADTGELFF. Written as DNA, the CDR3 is TGCGGGAGGGCCGACACCGGGGAGCTGTTTTTT.

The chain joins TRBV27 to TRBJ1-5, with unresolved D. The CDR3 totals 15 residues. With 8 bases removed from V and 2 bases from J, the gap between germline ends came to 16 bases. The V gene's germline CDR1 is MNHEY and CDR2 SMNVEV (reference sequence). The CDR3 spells CASSRASAGNQPQHF. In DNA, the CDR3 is TGTGCCAGCTCGAGGGCATCGGCAGGCAATCAGCCCCAGCATTTT.

CDR3 residues: CASSGSTGLGKNIQYF. CDR3 DNA sequence: TGCGCCAGCAGCGGCTCGACAGGTCTGGGCAAAAACATTCAGTACTTC. The V and J genes are TRBV5-1 and TRBJ2-4; maybe TRBD1 (6 bases). Germline-derived CDR1 and CDR2 are SGHRS and YFSETQ. This CDR3 is built from 16 residues. The V end lost 4 bases, the J end lost 3 bases, and 17 bases lay between the germline ends.

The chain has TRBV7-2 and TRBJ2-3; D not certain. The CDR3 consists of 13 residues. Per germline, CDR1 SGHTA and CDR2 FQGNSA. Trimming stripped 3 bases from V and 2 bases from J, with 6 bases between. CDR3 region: CASSFVFTDTQYF. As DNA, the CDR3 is TGTGCCAGCAGCTTCGTGTTCACAGATACGCAGTATTTT.

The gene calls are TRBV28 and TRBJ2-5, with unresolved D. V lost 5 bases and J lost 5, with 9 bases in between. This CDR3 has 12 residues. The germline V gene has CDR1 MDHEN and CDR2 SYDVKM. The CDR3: CASSLPQETQYF. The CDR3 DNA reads TGTGCCAGCAGTCTCCCCCAGGAGACCCAGTACTTC.

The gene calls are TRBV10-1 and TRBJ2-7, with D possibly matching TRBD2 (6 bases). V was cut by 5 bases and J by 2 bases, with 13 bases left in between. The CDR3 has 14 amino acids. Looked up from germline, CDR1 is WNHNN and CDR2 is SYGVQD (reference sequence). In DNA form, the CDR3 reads TGCGCCAGCAGTATCGGCGGGATGACCTACGAGCAGTACTTC. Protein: CASSIGGMTYEQYF.

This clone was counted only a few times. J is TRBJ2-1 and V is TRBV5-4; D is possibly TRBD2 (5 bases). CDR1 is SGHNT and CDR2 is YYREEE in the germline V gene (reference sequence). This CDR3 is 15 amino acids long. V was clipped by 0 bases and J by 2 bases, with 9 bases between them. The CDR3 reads CASSLAAATYNEQFF. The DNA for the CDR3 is TGTGCCAGCAGCTTGGCAGCGGCCACCTACAATGAGCAGTTCTTC.

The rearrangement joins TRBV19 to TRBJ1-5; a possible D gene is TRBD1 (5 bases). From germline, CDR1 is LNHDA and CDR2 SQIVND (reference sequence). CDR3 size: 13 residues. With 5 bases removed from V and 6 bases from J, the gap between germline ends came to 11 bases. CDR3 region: CASSQGLSQPQHF. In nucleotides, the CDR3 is TGTGCCAGTAGTCAGGGTTTGAGTCAGCCCCAGCATTTT.

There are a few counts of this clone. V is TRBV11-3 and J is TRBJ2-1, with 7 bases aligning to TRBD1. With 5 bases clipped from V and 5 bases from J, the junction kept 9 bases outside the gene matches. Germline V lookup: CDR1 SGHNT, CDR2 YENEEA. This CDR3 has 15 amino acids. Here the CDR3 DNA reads TGTGCCAGCAGCCCCACGGCAGGGGGAAACAATGAGCAGTTCTTC. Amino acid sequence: CASSPTAGGNNEQFF. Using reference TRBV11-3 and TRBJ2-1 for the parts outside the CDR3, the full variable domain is EAGVVQSPRYKIIEKKQPVAFWCNPISGHNTLYWYLQNLGQGPELLIRYENEEAVDDSQLPKDRFSAERLKGVDSTLKIQPAELGDSAVYLCASSPTAGGNNEQFFGPGTRLTVL.